One and the same sample provided the 14 T cell receptor beta chains below, sequenced in a study of regulatory T cells in long-lasting Graves disease. Indicated time point: newly diagnosed GD, antithyroid drugs for less than 3 months. Scientists built the TCR library using RNA that was extracted from PBMCs. Assembly of TCR beta libraries relied on iRepertoire HTBI primers together with Arm-PCR of CDR3 regions. A single record per CDR3 protein comes from TCRdb applying MiXCR to the multiplex PCR reads. The sample has 500,000 to 700,000 distinct CDR3 sequences, 15% to 20% seen once; the top ten hold 15% to 20%. This sample was shared with a second study, whose subject was T cells in Graves' hyperthyroidism and ophthalmopathy.

This sample comprised peripheral blood mononuclear cells (PBMCs), obtained at new diagnosis, from a patient treated with antithyroid drugs. The receptors shown here come from a woman aged 25 to 45 with Graves disease.

This clonotype was seen repeatedly, ten times or more. V and J are TRBV20-1 and TRBJ1-5; no clear D. CDR1 is DFQATT and CDR2 is SNEGSKA in the germline V gene (reference sequence). The V gene lost 5 bases and the J gene lost 0 bases, with 5 bases spanning the gap. The CDR3 covers 12 residues. The CDR3 loop reads CSAGPSNQPQHF. CDR3 DNA: TGCAGTGCTGGCCCTAGCAATCAGCCCCAGCATTTT.

This clonotype has at least ten counts. Compared with germline, one end of the junction differs, possibly owing to a read error. The chain joins TRBV5-1 to TRBJ2-1, with D possibly being TRBD1 (6 bases). Germline V gene lookup returns CDR1 SGHRS and CDR2 YFSETQ. The CDR3 extends over 15 amino acids. CDR3: CASSLEGGSYNEQFF. For the CDR3, the DNA is TGTGCCAGCAGCTTAGAAGGGGGCTCCTACAATGAGCAGTTCTTC.

V usage is TRBV12-3 or TRBV12-4 and J usage is TRBJ1-5, with D unresolved. The CDR3 is 13 amino acids. V shed 6 bases and J shed 5 bases, with 11 bases lying between them. CDR3 nucleotides: TGTGCCAGCAGCCGCACTTTCTATCAGCCCCAGCATTTT. It codes for CASSRTFYQPQHF.

In this sample, this clonotype turned up many times. The gene calls are TRBV7-9 and TRBJ2-7; 7 bases match TRBD1. V was clipped by 8 bases and J by 5 bases; unmatched bases: 15. Germline CDR1 and CDR2: SEHNR and FQNEAQ (reference sequence). This CDR3 spans 15 amino acids. CDR3 DNA: TGTGCCAGCGGAGAGACAGGGAAGGGAACGGACGAGCAGTACTTC. Amino acid sequence: CASGETGKGTDEQYF.

There are many counts of this clonotype. The rearrangement links TRBV12-3 or TRBV12-4 to TRBJ1-1; TRBD1 might be the D (6 bases). The CDR3 is 12 residues long. The germline V and J ends were trimmed by 6 bases and 6 bases, with 11 bases remaining between them. DNA for the CDR3: TGTGCCAGCAGATATACAGGGTCTGAAGCTTTCTTT. Encoded protein: CASRYTGSEAFF.

This clonotype showed up just a few times. V gene TRBV5-1 combines with J gene TRBJ2-1; D not certain. In germline, CDR1 is SGHRS, CDR2 YFSETQ. V was pared by 5 bases and J by 4 bases, with 10 bases between. The length of the CDR3 is 13 residues. CDR3 in DNA: TGCGCCAGCAGTCAGGACGGTTACAATGAGCAGTTCTTC. This encodes CASSQDGYNEQFF.

This clonotype has more than one count but fewer than ten. The CDR3 here is CSGIAGSFQYF. As DNA, the CDR3 is TGCAGCGGTATAGCGGGAAGTTTCCAGTACTTC. J is TRBJ2-7 and V is TRBV29-1; 8 bases are shared with TRBD2. The V gene's germline CDR1 is SQVTM and CDR2 ANQGSEA. J was trimmed by 10 bases and V by 7 bases; bases with no gene match: 9. The CDR3 runs to 11 residues.

Only a few counts were recorded for this clonotype. The rearrangement joins TRBV4-1 to TRBJ2-5, with a possible D match to TRBD1 (6 bases). The CDR3 is 16 residues long. V lost 4 bases, J lost 5 bases, and 20 bases lay in between. The germline CDR1 and CDR2 sequences are MGHRA and YSYEKL. The DNA of the CDR3 is TGCGCCAGCAGCCCCGGACAGATGACAATGTTGGAGACCCAGTACTTC. This encodes CASSPGQMTMLETQYF.

This clonotype was detected many times. The V call is TRBV27, the J call TRBJ2-5; the D gene is possibly TRBD1 (6 bases). V was shortened by 6 bases and J by 9 bases, with 17 bases between the two germline ends. CDR3 size: 13 residues. CDR1 is MNHEY and CDR2 is SMNVEV in the germline V gene (reference sequence). CDR3 protein: CASSLGPSGAQYF. CDR3 nucleotide sequence: TGTGCCAGCAGCTTAGGACCCTCAGGGGCCCAGTACTTC.

This clonotype was observed a single time. At one of its ends the junction is not consistent with the germline gene, which may arise from a read error. DNA for the CDR3: TGCGCCAGCAGTGACACCCCAAGGGGCACAACAAATGAGCAGTTCTTC. It translates to CASSDTPRGTTNEQFF. The V gene is TRBV6-1, the J gene TRBJ2-1, with a tentative D call TRBD1 (5 bases). The CDR3 is 16 residues long. In germline, CDR1 is MNHNS, CDR2 SASEGT.

This clonotype appeared many times. The chain recombines TRBV29-1 with TRBJ2-7; the D gene is possibly TRBD2 (6 bases). The germline CDR1 and CDR2 sequences are SQVTM and ANQGSEA. The length of the CDR3 is 17 residues. Trimming cost V 4 bases and J 4 bases, with 26 bases left between them. The CDR3 loop is CSVVSDAAGRGEYEQYF. CDR3 DNA sequence: TGCAGCGTTGTCTCGGACGCGGCGGGGCGGGGAGAGTACGAGCAGTACTTC.

This clonotype was counted ten times or more. J is TRBJ1-2 and V is TRBV3-1, with a possible D match to TRBD1 (5 bases). The CDR3 length is 15 residues. Germline assignment: CDR1 LGHDT and CDR2 YNNKEL (reference sequence). V was cut by 4 bases and J by 6 bases, with 18 bases left in between. DNA of the CDR3: TGTGCCAGCAGCCCCTACGGTGGGAGAGGGGATGGCTACACCTTC. Translation: CASSPYGGRGDGYTF.

This chain joins TRBV30 and TRBJ1-1; D might be TRBD1 (5 bases). Germline CDR1 reads GTSNPN; CDR2 reads SVGIG (reference sequence). The V end was cut by 6 bases, the J end by 4 bases, with 24 bases between. CDR3 length equals 16 residues. The DNA for the CDR3 is TGTGCCTGTTACTTTTATCCCAGGGTGAAGAGCACTGAAGCTTTCTTT. Encoded protein: CACYFYPRVKSTEAFF.

This clonotype appeared many times. This chain connects TRBV6-9 to TRBJ1-1; no firm D call. V lost 1 base, J lost 8 bases, and 8 bases lay in between. Per the germline V gene, CDR1 is MNHGY and CDR2 is SVAAGI. The CDR3 is 12 amino acids. The CDR3 reads CASSYWEQEAFF. The CDR3 DNA sequence: TGTGCCAGCAGTTATTGGGAACAGGAAGCTTTCTTT.